This entry lists 9 T cell receptor beta chains sequenced from one sample in a study of PD-1 blockade in classical Hodgkin lymphoma (dated by TCRdb to the early 2020s). This specimen's time point label, interpreted: cycle 4 day 1 (C4D1), after around six weeks of nivolumab. Every trial patient had relapsed after autologous stem cell transplantation, and cohorts A, B and C differed in prior brentuximab vedotin exposure. The library was obtained by the immunoSEQ multiplex PCR assay. This is the immuneACCESS table as TCRdb keeps it, with only in-frame sequences that have V and J called. A part of the clones is gone; compared with another copy, unresolved V genes explain less than half, and the rest is unexplained. This sample lists about 32,000 clones; roughly four fifths were detected once. Together, the top ten hold about 18% of the sample. Sequenced here: peripheral blood mononuclear cells (PBMCs), sampled before the fourth cycle of nivolumab. The receptors were gathered from a human donor with classical Hodgkin lymphoma.

The CDR3 DNA follows: TGTGCCAGCAGCTTAGCGAGCCAAGGAGTCGGTGAAAAACTGTTTTTT. Translating it yields CASSLASQGVGEKLFF. The chain joins TRBV7-6 to TRBJ1-4; D is undetermined. Germline CDR1 is SGHVS and CDR2 is FNYEAQ. V shed 0 bases and J shed 7 bases, with 15 bases lying between them. The CDR3 contains 16 residues.

V usage is TRBV4-3 and J usage is TRBJ1-2, with TRBD1 matching over 7 bases. J lost 7 bases, V lost 0 bases, and 14 bases had no gene match. This CDR3 region has 17 residues. The germline CDR1 and CDR2 sequences are LGHNA and YSLEER. CDR3 amino acids: CASSQDLWNRGVGGYTF. DNA of the CDR3: TGCGCCAGCAGCCAAGACCTGTGGAACAGGGGAGTAGGTGGCTACACCTTC.

The chain recombines TRBV6-5 with TRBJ2-2, with D uncertain. This CDR3 is 16 amino acids long. With 1 base removed from V and 2 bases from J, the gap between germline ends came to 11 bases. Germline CDR1 reads MNHEY; CDR2 reads SVGAGI. The CDR3 DNA reads TGTGCCAGCAGTTACTTACAGATCCTCAACACCGGGGAGCTGTTTTTT. Translating it yields CASSYLQILNTGELFF.

The chain uses TRBV30 and TRBJ2-1; D unresolved. Germline V gene sequence: CDR1 GTSNPN, CDR2 SVGIG (reference sequence). The CDR3 spans 12 residues. V lost 3 bases to trimming and J lost 6 bases, with 9 bases between them. CDR3 loop: CAWRDVSNEQFF. In DNA form, the CDR3 reads TGTGCCTGGAGAGATGTATCCAATGAGCAGTTCTTC.

V usage is TRBV6-6 and J usage is TRBJ1-3; TRBD1 matches at 9 bases. Germline values: CDR1 MNHNY, CDR2 SVGAGI (reference sequence). J was trimmed by 4 bases and V by 2 bases; bases with no gene match: 0. The CDR3 spans 14 residues. CDR3 region: CASSYGTGGNTIYF. CDR3 coding DNA: TGTGCCAGCAGTTACGGGACAGGGGGAAACACCATATATTTT.

The chain combines TRBV11-3 with TRBJ1-2; perhaps TRBD1 as D (6 bases). V was clipped by 5 bases and J by 3 bases, with 16 bases between them. CDR1 and CDR2 from the germline V gene are SGHNT and YENEEA. CDR3 size: 15 residues. CDR3 nucleotide sequence: TGTGCCAGCAGCCCGACATGGGACACCGACTATGGCTACACCTTC. Translated: CASSPTWDTDYGYTF.

This clone was seen only a few times. This chain uses TRBV19 with TRBJ1-1; tentatively, D is TRBD1 (6 bases). CDR1 LNHDA and CDR2 SQIVND come from the germline V gene (reference sequence). Trimming stripped 5 bases from V and 1 base from J, with 14 bases between. The CDR3 totals 15 residues. The CDR3 here is CASSRQDTPNTEAFF. CDR3 nucleotide sequence: TGTGCCAGTAGTCGACAGGACACGCCGAACACTGAAGCTTTCTTT.

V is TRBV6-5 and J is TRBJ1-6; TRBD1 agrees at 7 bases. Germline CDR1 and CDR2: MNHEY and SVGAGI. This CDR3 is built from 15 residues. The V and J ends lost 5 bases and 5 bases, in that order; junction bases with no gene match: 6. The CDR3 loop is CASSLGQGDNSPLHF. In DNA, the CDR3 is TGTGCCAGCAGTCTAGGCCAGGGGGATAATTCACCCCTCCACTTT.

The chain uses TRBV28 and TRBJ2-1; D might be TRBD2 (6 bases). Between the trimmed V and J ends, which lost 3 bases and 6 bases, there was a span of 12 bases. The CDR3 length is 14 residues. Germline V gene data show CDR1 as MDHEN and CDR2 as SYDVKM. In DNA form, the CDR3 reads TGTGCCAGCAGTTTTACGGGAGAGGGCAATGAGCAGTTCTTC. Its protein product is CASSFTGEGNEQFF.